This T cell receptor beta chain was identified during a study of T-cell reconstitution after alpha-beta-depleted transplantation in children. Overall study findings and caveats: By one year post-transplant, T-cell counts and diversity largely arose from T cells that were newly produced. There were reportedly several hundred expanded graft clones from which alpha-beta T cells came about two months after transplant.

The J segment lost 6 bases and the V segment lost 5 bases, leaving 9 bases of the junction unmatched. The CDR3 is 14 amino acids. This clonotype turned up a few times. The target antigen is unknown. Preparation of the TCRbeta library was carried out with unique molecular identifiers. Using its own MiXCR run on the PCR reads, TCRdb lists one record per CDR3 protein. The sample has around 450,000 distinct CDR3 sequences, under 12% seen once. The input for sequencing was PBMCs, taken before TCRalphabeta/CD19-depleted stem cell transplant. The TCR sequence derives from a child aged 2 to 15 with inherited bone marrow failure, due to receive a stem cell transplant. The chain uses TRBV12-3 or TRBV12-4 and TRBJ2-7; 8 nucleotides align to TRBD1. The CDR3, as DNA: TGTGCCAGCAGTCCCGGACAGGGCCTGAGCGAGCAGTACTTC. It specifies CASSPGQGLSEQYF.